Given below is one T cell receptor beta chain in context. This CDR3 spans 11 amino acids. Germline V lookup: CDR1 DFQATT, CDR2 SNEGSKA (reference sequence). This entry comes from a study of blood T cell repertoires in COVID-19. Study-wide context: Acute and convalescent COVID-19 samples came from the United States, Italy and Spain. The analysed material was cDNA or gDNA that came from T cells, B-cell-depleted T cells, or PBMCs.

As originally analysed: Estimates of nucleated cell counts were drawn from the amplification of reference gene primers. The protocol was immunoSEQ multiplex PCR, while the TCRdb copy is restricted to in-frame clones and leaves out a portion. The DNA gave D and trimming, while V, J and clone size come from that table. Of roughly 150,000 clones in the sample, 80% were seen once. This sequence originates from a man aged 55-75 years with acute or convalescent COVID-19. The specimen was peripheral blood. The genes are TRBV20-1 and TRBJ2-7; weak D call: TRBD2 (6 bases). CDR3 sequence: CSFRRAYEQYF. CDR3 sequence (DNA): TGCAGCTTTCGGAGGGCTTACGAGCAGTACTTC.